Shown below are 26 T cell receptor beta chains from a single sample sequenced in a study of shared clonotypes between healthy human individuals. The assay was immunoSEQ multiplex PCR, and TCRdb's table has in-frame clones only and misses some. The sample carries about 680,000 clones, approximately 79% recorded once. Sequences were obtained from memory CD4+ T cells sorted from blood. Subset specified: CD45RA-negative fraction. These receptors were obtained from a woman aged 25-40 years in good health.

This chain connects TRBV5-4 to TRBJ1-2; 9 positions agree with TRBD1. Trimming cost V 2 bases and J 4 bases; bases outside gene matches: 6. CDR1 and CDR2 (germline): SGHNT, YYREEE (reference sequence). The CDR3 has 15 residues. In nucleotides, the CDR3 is TGTGCCAGCAGCTTAGGGACAGGGAACGCCTATGGCTACACCTTC. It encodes CASSLGTGNAYGYTF. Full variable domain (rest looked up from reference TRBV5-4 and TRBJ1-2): ETGVTQSPTHLIKTRGQQVTLRCSSQSGHNTVSWYQQALGQGPQFIFQYYREEENGRGNFPPRFSGLQFPNYSSELNVNALELDDSALYLCASSLGTGNAYGYTFGSGTRLTVV.

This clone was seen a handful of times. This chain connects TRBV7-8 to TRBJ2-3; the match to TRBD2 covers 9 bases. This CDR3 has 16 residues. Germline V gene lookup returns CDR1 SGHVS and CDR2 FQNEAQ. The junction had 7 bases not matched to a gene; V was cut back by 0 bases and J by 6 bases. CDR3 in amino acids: CASSLAWMTSGDTQYF. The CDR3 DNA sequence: TGTGCCAGCAGCTTAGCGTGGATGACTAGCGGTGATACGCAGTATTTT.

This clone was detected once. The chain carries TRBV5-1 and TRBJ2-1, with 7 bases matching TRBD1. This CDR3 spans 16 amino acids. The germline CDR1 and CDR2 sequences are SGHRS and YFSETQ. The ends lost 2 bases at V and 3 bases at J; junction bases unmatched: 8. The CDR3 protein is CASSLGGPSGYNEQFF. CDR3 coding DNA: TGCGCCAGCAGCTTAGGGGGCCCCTCGGGCTACAATGAGCAGTTCTTC.

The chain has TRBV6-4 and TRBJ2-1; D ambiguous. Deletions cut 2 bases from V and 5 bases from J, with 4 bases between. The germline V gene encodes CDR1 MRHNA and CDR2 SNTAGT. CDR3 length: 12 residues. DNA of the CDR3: TGTGCCAGCAGTGACCGCAACAATGAGCAGTTCTTC. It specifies CASSDRNNEQFF.

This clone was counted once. The CDR3 DNA sequence: TGTGCCAGTAGTAGCGTCCTCGTAGCGGGAGTTGCAGATACGCAGTATTTT. Translation gives CASSSVLVAGVADTQYF. This sequence joins TRBV19 and TRBJ2-3, with 9 bases aligning to TRBD2. Germline V gene data show CDR1 as LNHDA and CDR2 as SQIVND (reference sequence). V dropped 4 bases and J dropped 4; count of bases not matched to a gene: 12. The CDR3 is 17 residues long.

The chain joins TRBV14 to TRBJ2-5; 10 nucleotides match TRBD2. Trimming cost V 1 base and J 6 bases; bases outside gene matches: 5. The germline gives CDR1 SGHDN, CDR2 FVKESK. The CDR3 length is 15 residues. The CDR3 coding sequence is TGTGCCAGCAGCCAAGTAGCGGGAGGCTCTCAGACCCAGTACTTC. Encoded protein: CASSQVAGGSQTQYF.

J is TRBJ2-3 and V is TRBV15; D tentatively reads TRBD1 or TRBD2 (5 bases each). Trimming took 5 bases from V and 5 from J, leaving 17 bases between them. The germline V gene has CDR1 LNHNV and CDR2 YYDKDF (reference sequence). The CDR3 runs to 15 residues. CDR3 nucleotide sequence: TGTGCCACCAGCGAGGGGCGGGCTCGCTTAGATACGCAGTATTTT. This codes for CATSEGRARLDTQYF.

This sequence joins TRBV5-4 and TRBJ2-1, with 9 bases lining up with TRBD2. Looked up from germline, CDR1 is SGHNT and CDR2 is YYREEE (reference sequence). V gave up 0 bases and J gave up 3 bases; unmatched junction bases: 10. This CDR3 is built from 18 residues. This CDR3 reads CASSLALSLAGSYNEQFF. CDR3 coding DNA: TGTGCCAGCAGCTTGGCCCTCTCTCTAGCGGGAAGCTACAATGAGCAGTTCTTC.

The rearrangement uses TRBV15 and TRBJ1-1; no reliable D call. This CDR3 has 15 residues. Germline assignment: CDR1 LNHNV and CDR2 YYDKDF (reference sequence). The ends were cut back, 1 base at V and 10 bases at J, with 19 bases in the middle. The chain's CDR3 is CATSRGTTVLSSAFF. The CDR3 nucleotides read TGTGCCACCAGCAGAGGGACCACAGTTTTATCCTCAGCTTTCTTT.

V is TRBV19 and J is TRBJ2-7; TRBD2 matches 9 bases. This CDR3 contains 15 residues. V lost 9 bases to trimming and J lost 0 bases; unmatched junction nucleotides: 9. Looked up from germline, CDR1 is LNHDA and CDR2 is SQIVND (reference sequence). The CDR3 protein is CASRTLAGPSYEQYF. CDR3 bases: TGTGCCAGCCGCACCCTAGCGGGACCCTCCTACGAGCAGTACTTC.

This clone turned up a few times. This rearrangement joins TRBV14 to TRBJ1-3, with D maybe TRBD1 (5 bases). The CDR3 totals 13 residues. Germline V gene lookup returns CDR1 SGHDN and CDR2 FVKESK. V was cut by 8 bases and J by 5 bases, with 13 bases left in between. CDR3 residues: CASRGTGRNTIYF. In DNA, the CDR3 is TGTGCCAGCCGAGGGACGGGGAGAAACACCATATATTTT.

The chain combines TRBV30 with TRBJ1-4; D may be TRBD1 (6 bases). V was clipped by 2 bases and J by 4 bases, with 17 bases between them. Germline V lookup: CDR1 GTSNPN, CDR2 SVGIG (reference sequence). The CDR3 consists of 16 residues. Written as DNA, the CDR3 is TGTGCCTGGAGTACTGCTGGGGGCTTGGTTAATGAAAAACTGTTTTTT. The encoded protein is CAWSTAGGLVNEKLFF.

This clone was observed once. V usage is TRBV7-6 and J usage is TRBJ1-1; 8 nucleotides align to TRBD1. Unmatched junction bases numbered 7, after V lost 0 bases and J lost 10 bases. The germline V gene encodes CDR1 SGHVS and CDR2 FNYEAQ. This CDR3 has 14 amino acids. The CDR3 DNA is TGTGCCAGCAGCTTAGCCCCCAGGGGGCTGGGAGCTTTCTTT. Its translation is CASSLAPRGLGAFF. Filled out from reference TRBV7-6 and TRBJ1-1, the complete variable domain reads GAGVSQSPRYKVTKRGQDVALRCDPISGHVSLYWYRQALGQGPEFLTYFNYEAQQDKSGLPNDRFSAERPEGSISTLTIQRTEQRDSAMYRCASSLAPRGLGAFFGQGTRLTVV.

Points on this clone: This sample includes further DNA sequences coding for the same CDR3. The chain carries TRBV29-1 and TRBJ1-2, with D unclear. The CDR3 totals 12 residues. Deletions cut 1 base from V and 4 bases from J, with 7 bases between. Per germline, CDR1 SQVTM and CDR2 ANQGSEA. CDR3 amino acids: CSVEAGPYGYTF. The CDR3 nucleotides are TGCAGCGTTGAAGCCGGGCCCTATGGCTACACCTTC.

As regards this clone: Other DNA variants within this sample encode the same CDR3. CDR3 nucleotide sequence: TGTGCCAGCAGTTACGGGGTTGGGAATCAGCCCCAGCATTTT. It encodes CASSYGVGNQPQHF. The chain employs TRBV28 and TRBJ1-5, with D unclear. The CDR3 spans 14 residues. V lost 4 bases to trimming and J lost 4 bases, with 11 bases between them. Germline V gives CDR1 MDHEN, CDR2 SYDVKM.

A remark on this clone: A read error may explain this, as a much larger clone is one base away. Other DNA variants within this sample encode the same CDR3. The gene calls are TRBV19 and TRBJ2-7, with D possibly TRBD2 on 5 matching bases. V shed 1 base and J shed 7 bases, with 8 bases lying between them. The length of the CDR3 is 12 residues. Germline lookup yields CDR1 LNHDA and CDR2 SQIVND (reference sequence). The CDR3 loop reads CASSIGSGEQYF. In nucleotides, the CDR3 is TGTGCCAGTAGTATAGGTTCGGGGGAGCAGTACTTC.

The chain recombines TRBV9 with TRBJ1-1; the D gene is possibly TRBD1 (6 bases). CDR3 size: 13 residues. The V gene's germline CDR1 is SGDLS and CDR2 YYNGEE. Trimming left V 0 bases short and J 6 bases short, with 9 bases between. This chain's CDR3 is CASSVGGRAEAFF. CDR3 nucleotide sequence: TGTGCCAGCAGCGTAGGGGGGCGGGCTGAAGCTTTCTTT.

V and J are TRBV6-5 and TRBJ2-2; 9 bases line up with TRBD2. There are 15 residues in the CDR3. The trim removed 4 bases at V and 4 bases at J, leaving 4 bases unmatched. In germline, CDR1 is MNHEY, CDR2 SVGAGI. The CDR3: CASSSSSGTTGELFF. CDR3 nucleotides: TGTGCCAGCAGTTCATCTAGCGGGACCACCGGGGAGCTGTTTTTT.

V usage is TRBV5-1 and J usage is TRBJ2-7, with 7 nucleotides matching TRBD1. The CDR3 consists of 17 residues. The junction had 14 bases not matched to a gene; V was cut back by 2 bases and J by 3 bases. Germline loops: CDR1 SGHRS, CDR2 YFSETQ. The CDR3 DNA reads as TGCGCCAGCAGCTTTAAGGCCTTCGGGGACAGAGACTACGAGCAGTACTTC. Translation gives CASSFKAFGDRDYEQYF.

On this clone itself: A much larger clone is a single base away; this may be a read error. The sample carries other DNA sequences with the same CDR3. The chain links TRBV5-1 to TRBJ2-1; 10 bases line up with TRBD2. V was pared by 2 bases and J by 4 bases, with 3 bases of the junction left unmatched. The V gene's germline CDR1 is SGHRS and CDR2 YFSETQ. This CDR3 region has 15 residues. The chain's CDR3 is CASSFSSGGYNEQFF. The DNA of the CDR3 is TGCGCCAGCAGCTTTTCTAGCGGGGGATACAATGAGCAGTTCTTC. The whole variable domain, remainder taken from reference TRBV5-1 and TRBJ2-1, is KAGVTQTPRYLIKTRGQQVTLSCSPISGHRSVSWYQQTPGQGLQFLFEYFSETQRNKGNFPGRFSGRQFSNSRSEMNVSTLELGDSALYLCASSFSSGGYNEQFFGPGTRLTVL.

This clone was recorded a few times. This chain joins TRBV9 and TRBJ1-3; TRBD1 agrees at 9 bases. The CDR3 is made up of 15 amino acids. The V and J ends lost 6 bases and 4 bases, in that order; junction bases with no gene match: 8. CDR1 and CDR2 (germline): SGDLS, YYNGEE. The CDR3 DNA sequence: TGTGCCAGCACTATACAGGGGGCTCCCGGAAACACCATATATTTT. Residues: CASTIQGAPGNTIYF.

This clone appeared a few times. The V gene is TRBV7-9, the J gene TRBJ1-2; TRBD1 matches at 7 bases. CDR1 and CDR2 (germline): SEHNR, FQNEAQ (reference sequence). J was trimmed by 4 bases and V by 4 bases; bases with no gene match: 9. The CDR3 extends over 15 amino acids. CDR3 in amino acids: CASSSTGTASYGYTF. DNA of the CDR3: TGTGCCAGCAGCTCTACCGGGACAGCTAGCTATGGCTACACCTTC.

As DNA, the CDR3 is TGTGCCACCAGCAGAAGCCGACAGGAGAAGCCCTACGAGCAGTACTTC. Residues: CATSRSRQEKPYEQYF. The V gene is TRBV15, the J gene TRBJ2-7, with D maybe TRBD1 (6 bases). Germline V gives CDR1 LNHNV, CDR2 YYDKDF (reference sequence). The CDR3 covers 16 residues. Trimming cost V 2 bases and J 2 bases, with 16 bases left between them.

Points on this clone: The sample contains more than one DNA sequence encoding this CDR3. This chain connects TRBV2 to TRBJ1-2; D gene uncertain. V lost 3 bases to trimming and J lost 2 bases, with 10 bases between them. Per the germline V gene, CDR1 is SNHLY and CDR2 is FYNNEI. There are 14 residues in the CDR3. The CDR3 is CASSEKGSNYGYTF. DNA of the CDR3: TGTGCCAGCAGTGAGAAGGGTTCGAACTATGGCTACACCTTC.

The CDR3 reads CASRSSDTQYF. CDR3 bases: TGTGCCAGCAGATCTTCCGATACGCAGTATTTT. The rearrangement joins TRBV28 to TRBJ2-3; D gene unclear. Germline CDR1 MDHEN, CDR2 SYDVKM. V was pared by 6 bases and J by 6 bases, with 7 bases between. The CDR3 sequence is 11 residues long.

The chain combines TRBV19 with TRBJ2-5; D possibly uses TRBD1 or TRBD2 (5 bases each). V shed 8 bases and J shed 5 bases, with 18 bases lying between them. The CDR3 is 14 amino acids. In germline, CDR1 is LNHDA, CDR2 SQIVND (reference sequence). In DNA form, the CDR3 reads TGTGCCAGTCGGGGCCGGACGGGGACGGAGACCCAGTACTTC. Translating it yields CASRGRTGTETQYF.